These T cell receptor beta chains were read from a single sample in a study of shared clonotypes between healthy human individuals. TCRdb's table, derived via immunoSEQ multiplex PCR, lists solely in-frame clones and lacks some. The sample holds around 1,000,000 clones, approximately 80% seen once. Input material: memory CD4+ T cells from PBMCs. Receptors originate from a man aged 18 to 29 in good health. Some clones in this sample may be carry-over from other donors' samples. The CDR3 runs from the conserved cysteine through the conserved F or W. A D gene is named only where the DNA matches it firmly. Clone size appears in some rows only: once, few, many, or a class for an expanded clone.

j_call,d_call,v_call,clone_size,cdr3_nt,cdr3_aa
TRBJ2-1,NA,TRBV11-3,NA,TGTGCCAGCAGCTTAGACGGGGTTGCCTACAATGAGCAGTTCTTC,CASSLDGVAYNEQFF
TRBJ2-7,NA,TRBV5-1,NA,TGCGCCAGCAGCTTGCTCGGGATCTCCTACGAGCAGTACTTC,CASSLLGISYEQYF
TRBJ2-5,NA,TRBV6-1,NA,TGTGCCAGCAGTGAATCCCGGGGAGCGGAGACCCAGTACTTC,CASSESRGAETQYF
TRBJ1-1,TRBD1,TRBV6-6,NA,TGTGCCAGCAGGAACAGGGGCATGGGAAACACTGAAGCTTTCTTT,CASRNRGMGNTEAFF
TRBJ2-5,TRBD2,TRBV2,NA,TGTGCCAGCAGTCGAGAGCGGGGCCTGTGGGACTTC,CASSRERGLWDF
TRBJ2-3,NA,TRBV19,many,TGTGCCAGTAATACCAGGGGAGAAACAGATACGCAGTATTTT,CASNTRGETDTQYF
TRBJ1-1,NA,TRBV14,NA,TGTGCCAGCAGCCTACACGAGAACACTGAAGCTTTCTTT,CASSLHENTEAFF
TRBJ2-3,TRBD2,TRBV7-2,few,TGTGCCAGCAGCTTAGTCGGCGGGAGGGCAGATACGCAGTATTTT,CASSLVGGRADTQYF
TRBJ1-2,NA,TRBV9,NA,TGTGCCAGCAGCGTAGATGTAAACTATGGCTACACCTTC,CASSVDVNYGYTF
TRBJ2-7,TRBD2,TRBV30,many,TGTGCCTGGAAGCGGGACCGACCCTACGAGCAGTACTTC,CAWKRDRPYEQYF
TRBJ2-3,NA,TRBV19,few,TGTGCCAGTAGTATAGGACGGGGAGATACGCAGTATTTT,CASSIGRGDTQYF
TRBJ2-1,TRBD2,TRBV2,NA,TGTGCCAGCAGGGGTGGGACTAGCGGGAGGGCCTACAATGAGCAGTTCTTC,CASRGGTSGRAYNEQFF
TRBJ1-2,NA,TRBV28,NA,TGTGCCAGCAGTTTGAGGGGGAACGACAACACCTTC,CASSLRGNDNTF
TRBJ2-5,NA,TRBV2,NA,TGTGCCAGCAGTGAATTGACGTCCGGGGAGACCCAGTACTTC,CASSELTSGETQYF
TRBJ1-2,NA,TRBV7-2,NA,TGTGCCAGCAGCTTGAGCTTGGGAGGGGACTATGGCTACACCTTC,CASSLSLGGDYGYTF
TRBJ1-3,NA,TRBV4-1,NA,TGCGCCAGCAGCCAAGGGGGCGGGGGCGCGGGAAACACCATATATTTT,CASSQGGGGAGNTIYF
TRBJ2-7,TRBD1,TRBV5-1,NA,TGCGCCAGCAGCCCGGCCGGGACAGGGGTTTACGAGCAGTACTTC,CASSPAGTGVYEQYF
TRBJ1-5,NA,TRBV30,few,TGTGCCTGGAGTCCTCGTCTTGGGCAGCCCCAGCATTTT,CAWSPRLGQPQHF
TRBJ2-2,NA,TRBV27,NA,TGTGCCAGCAGTTTCCGGGACTTCACCGGGGAGCTGTTTTTT,CASSFRDFTGELFF
TRBJ2-2,NA,TRBV2,NA,TGTGCCAGCAGTGAAGCGCTTCCTAACACCGGGGAGCTGTTTTTT,CASSEALPNTGELFF
TRBJ2-7,TRBD1,TRBV5-6,NA,TGTGCCAGCAGCACTGGGACAGGGGGATCCTACGAGCAGTACTTC,CASSTGTGGSYEQYF
TRBJ2-3,NA,TRBV7-2,NA,TGTGCCAGCAGCTTAGGATCAGGGCTGGGCGCAGATACGCAGTATTTT,CASSLGSGLGADTQYF
TRBJ2-1,TRBD2,TRBV5-5,NA,TGTGCCAGCAGTCTCCTAGCGGGAGCGGGGTTCTTC,CASSLLAGAGFF
TRBJ2-3,TRBD1,TRBV28,NA,TGTGCCAGCAGTCTTAATCCGGGACAGGGGGCCGGAGATACGCAGTATTTT,CASSLNPGQGAGDTQYF
TRBJ2-2,TRBD2,TRBV5-6,NA,TGTGCCAGCAGCTTGTCGTGGCTAGCGGGCGGAACCGGGGAGCTGTTTTTT,CASSLSWLAGGTGELFF
TRBJ2-7,TRBD2,TRBV14,few,TGTGCCAGCAGCCCGACAGCGGGATACGAGCAGTACTTC,CASSPTAGYEQYF
TRBJ1-3,NA,TRBV28,NA,TGTGCCAGCAGTATTTTGAAGGGCGCCTCTGGAAACACCATATATTTT,CASSILKGASGNTIYF
TRBJ1-1,NA,TRBV7-9,few,TGTGCCAGCAGCTTAAAAGAGAACACTGAAGCTTTCTTT,CASSLKENTEAFF
TRBJ1-2,TRBD1,TRBV5-1,NA,TGCGCCAGCACCGAGGGACAGACTAACTATGGCTACACCTTC,CASTEGQTNYGYTF
TRBJ2-7,TRBD2,TRBV18,NA,TGTGCCAGCTCACCCATCATAGCGGGACTCGCCGCCGTCGCTCTGTACTTC,CASSPIIAGLAAVALYF
TRBJ2-2,NA,TRBV11-3,NA,TGTGCCAGCAGCCCTAAACAGGGTTTCAGCGGGGAGCTGTTTTTT,CASSPKQGFSGELFF
TRBJ1-2,NA,TRBV5-6,once,TGTGCCAGCAGCAGTGCTTTCTACCTCAACTATGGCTACACCTTC,CASSSAFYLNYGYTF
TRBJ2-7,NA,TRBV19,NA,TGTGCCAGTAGTCCGCCGGGACATACCGGAGGCTACGAGCAGTACTTC,CASSPPGHTGGYEQYF
TRBJ1-2,NA,TRBV6-5,NA,TGTGCCAGCAGTTCACTTAAGGGAGCTAACTATGGCTACACCTTC,CASSSLKGANYGYTF
TRBJ2-2,TRBD2,TRBV5-1,NA,TGCGCCAGCAGCTTCCCGGGGGGGCCTGACACCGGGGAGCTGTTTTTT,CASSFPGGPDTGELFF
TRBJ2-2,NA,TRBV9,few,TGTGCCAGCAGCGTAGCTATCTTGACCGGGGAGCTGTTTTTT,CASSVAILTGELFF
TRBJ2-1,NA,TRBV9,NA,TGTGCCAGCAGTAAAGCCGGGACTGGAAACAATGAGCAGTTCTTC,CASSKAGTGNNEQFF
TRBJ1-2,TRBD1,TRBV5-6,NA,TGTGCCAGCACGACACCAGGGGGCCAGGTTGGCTACACCTTC,CASTTPGGQVGYTF
TRBJ1-1,NA,TRBV2,once,TGTGCCAGCAGGGTCGCACAGGGAGGGTCTGAAGCTTTCTTT,CASRVAQGGSEAFF
TRBJ2-7,TRBD2,TRBV7-2,NA,TGTGCCAGCAGCTTAGGAGGGTCTAGCGGATCCTACGAGCAGTACTTC,CASSLGGSSGSYEQYF
TRBJ2-2,NA,TRBV9,NA,TGTGCCAGCAGCGTAGCTGTACTAGTAGGTGGCACCGGGGAGCTGTTTTTT,CASSVAVLVGGTGELFF
TRBJ1-4,TRBD1,TRBV7-9,few,TGTGCCAGCAGCTTAGGGACAGGGGGCGGTGAAAAACTGTTTTTT,CASSLGTGGGEKLFF
TRBJ2-6,TRBD1,TRBV4-1,NA,TGCGCCAGCAGCCCGACAGGGGGCGGCTCTGGGGCCAACGTCCTGACTTTC,CASSPTGGGSGANVLTF
TRBJ1-4,NA,TRBV19,NA,TGTGCCAGTAGTAAGGTGGCAGGCTGGAATGAAAAACTGTTTTTT,CASSKVAGWNEKLFF
TRBJ1-2,TRBD1,TRBV28,NA,TGTGCCAGCAGTATCCGGGACCTCAGGGGGTATGAGTACACCTTC,CASSIRDLRGYEYTF